These 32 T cell receptor beta chains originate from one sample sequenced in a study of cytomegalovirus exposure and HLA in healthy donors. The PCR ran on 60 Vbeta and 13 Jbeta primers. Generated by immunoSEQ multiplex PCR, the TCRdb table keeps only in-frame clones and is missing some. The table lists about 250,000 clones, approximately 78% of them singletons. The sample consisted of PBMCs. These receptors were taken from a boy younger than 18 in good health and CMV-seronegative.

The chain links TRBV5-1 to TRBJ2-7; D unclear. Germline CDR1 reads SGHRS; CDR2 reads YFSETQ. V lost 2 bases and J lost 2, with 14 bases in between. The CDR3 spans 15 residues. CDR3 region: CASSFNSPLTYEQYF. For the CDR3, the DNA is TGCGCCAGCAGCTTTAACAGTCCTTTGACCTACGAGCAGTACTTC.

The V and J genes are TRBV6-5 and TRBJ1-4; 7 bases fit TRBD1. V dropped 5 bases and J dropped 0; count of bases not matched to a gene: 0. Germline V lookup: CDR1 MNHEY, CDR2 SVGAGI. This CDR3 is 14 amino acids long. DNA of the CDR3: TGTGCCAGCAGTGGACAGGCAACTAATGAAAAACTGTTTTTT. It yields the protein CASSGQATNEKLFF.

The rearrangement links TRBV6-1 to TRBJ1-1; D remains ambiguous. This CDR3 spans 14 amino acids. From germline, CDR1 is MNHNS and CDR2 SASEGT. Trimming removed 10 bases from V and 11 bases from J, with 26 bases in between. CDR3 residues: CATHSLGMGRTAFF. CDR3 in DNA: TGTGCCACCCACTCCTTAGGGATGGGGAGAACGGCTTTCTTT.

V is TRBV6-5 and J is TRBJ2-7; 7 bases line up with TRBD1. This CDR3 spans 14 amino acids. The J segment lost 4 bases and the V segment lost 3 bases, leaving 6 bases of the junction unmatched. Germline V lookup: CDR1 MNHEY, CDR2 SVGAGI. The CDR3 loop reads CASSYGQVGYEQYF. DNA for the CDR3: TGTGCCAGCAGTTATGGACAGGTGGGATACGAGCAGTACTTC.

The chain joins TRBV11-2 to TRBJ1-2, with a weak D call TRBD1 (6 bases). Trimming left V 0 bases short and J 5 bases short, with 7 bases between. Germline V gene sequence: CDR1 SGHAT, CDR2 FQNNGV. This CDR3 comprises 13 residues. The DNA for the CDR3 is TGTGCCAGCAGCTTAGATACAGGGTATGGCTACACCTTC. Translated: CASSLDTGYGYTF.

The chain is built from TRBV30 and TRBJ2-7, with 13 bases aligning to TRBD2. The V and J ends lost 0 bases and 5 bases, in that order; junction bases with no gene match: 13. This CDR3 comprises 18 residues. Germline lookup yields CDR1 GTSNPN and CDR2 SVGIG (reference sequence). The CDR3 region has the DNA TGTGCCTGGAGTGTCCTCCCCTTGACTAGCGGGGGGTCGGACGAGCAGTACTTC. This sequence encodes CAWSVLPLTSGGSDEQYF.

The chain couples TRBV19 to TRBJ2-1; tentative D call: TRBD1 (6 bases). The CDR3 has 14 residues. In germline, CDR1 is LNHDA, CDR2 SQIVND (reference sequence). V lost 3 bases to trimming and J lost 14 bases, with 20 bases between them. This chain's CDR3 is CASSIPGVRPGKFF. CDR3 DNA sequence: TGTGCCAGTAGTATCCCAGGGGTTCGGCCCGGCAAGTTCTTC.

This clone appeared a few times. This chain links TRBV15 with TRBJ2-1; D call uncertain. V was clipped by 5 bases and J by 9 bases, with 17 bases between them. CDR1 and CDR2 (germline): LNHNV, YYDKDF (reference sequence). The CDR3 has 14 residues. CDR3 sequence reads: CATSGYTKSCEQFF. Here the CDR3 DNA reads TGTGCCACCAGCGGATACACTAAGTCCTGTGAGCAGTTCTTC.

The V call is TRBV13, the J call TRBJ2-7; the D is unclear. Trimming cost V 5 bases and J 6 bases, with 8 bases left between them. CDR1 is PRHDT, CDR2 FYEKMQ, per germline (reference sequence). The CDR3 runs 11 residues. The CDR3 bases are TGTGCCAGCAGCCTAGAGAGCGAGCAGTACTTC. Translating gives CASSLESEQYF. The whole variable domain, filled in from reference TRBV13 and TRBJ2-7, reads AAGVIQSPRHLIKEKRETATLKCYPIPRHDTVYWYQQGPGQDPQFLISFYEKMQSDKGSIPDRFSAQQFSDYHSELNMSSLELGDSALYFCASSLESEQYFGPGTRLTVT.

This chain joins TRBV30 and TRBJ2-6; D unresolved. The CDR3 extends over 14 amino acids. Germline CDR1 GTSNPN, CDR2 SVGIG (reference sequence). The V and J ends lost 2 bases and 4 bases respectively, with 9 bases between them. The CDR3 spells CAWSPLRGANVLTF. DNA for the CDR3: TGTGCCTGGAGTCCCCTCCGGGGGGCCAACGTCCTGACTTTC.

This clone showed up just a few times. The CDR3 DNA is TGTGCCAGCAGCTCGGGGAACACTGAAGCTTTCTTT. Its protein product is CASSSGNTEAFF. This chain uses TRBV9 with TRBJ1-1; D not resolved. V was clipped by 4 bases and J by 1 base, with 5 bases between them. This CDR3 is built from 12 residues. In germline, CDR1 is SGDLS, CDR2 YYNGEE.

This clone was observed a few times. The chain links TRBV28 to TRBJ2-7; 7 bases match TRBD1. Germline V CDR1 and CDR2: MDHEN, SYDVKM. Unmatched junction bases numbered 8, after V lost 5 bases and J lost 7 bases. The CDR3 totals 13 residues. The CDR3 spells CASSKGAQREQYF. In DNA, the CDR3 is TGTGCCAGCAGTAAGGGGGCGCAGAGAGAGCAGTACTTC.

J is TRBJ2-5 and V is TRBV27; D unclear. CDR1 is MNHEY and CDR2 is SMNVEV in the germline V gene (reference sequence). The CDR3 sequence is 13 residues long. The germline V and J ends were trimmed by 8 bases and 1 base, with 11 bases remaining between them. The CDR3 DNA reads TGTGCCAGCGCTATCAGGTTCCAAGAGACCCAGTACTTC. Translated, it gives CASAIRFQETQYF.

The chain is built from TRBV18 and TRBJ2-7, with D tentatively TRBD1 (5 bases). From germline, CDR1 is KGHSH and CDR2 LQKENI. The germline V and J ends were trimmed by 3 bases and 0 bases, with 18 bases remaining between them. The CDR3 totals 17 residues. The CDR3 sequence: CASSPTRGRVGSYEQYF. The DNA for the CDR3 is TGTGCCAGCTCACCTACCCGCGGCAGGGTCGGCTCCTACGAGCAGTACTTC. The complete variable domain, with remaining parts taken from reference TRBV18 and TRBJ2-7, reads NAGVMQNPRHLVRRRGQEARLRCSPMKGHSHVYWYRQLPEEGLKFMVYLQKENIIDESGMPKERFSAEFPKEGPSILRIQQVVRGDSAAYFCASSPTRGRVGSYEQYFGPGTRLTVT.

The chain recombines TRBV19 with TRBJ1-5; possible D gene TRBD1, 6 bases. V shed 7 bases and J shed 5 bases, with 12 bases lying between them. The CDR3 sequence is 13 residues long. Germline-derived CDR1 and CDR2 are LNHDA and SQIVND (reference sequence). This CDR3 is CASTDRPDQPQHF. The CDR3 coding sequence is TGTGCCAGTACCGACAGGCCCGATCAGCCCCAGCATTTT. Combining the CDR3 with reference TRBV19 and TRBJ1-5 gives the whole variable domain DGGITQSPKYLFRKEGQNVTLSCEQNLNHDAMYWYRQDPGQGLRLIYYSQIVNDFQKGDIAEGYSVSREKKESFPLTVTSAQKNPTAFYLCASTDRPDQPQHFGDGTRLSIL.

This rearrangement joins TRBV9 to TRBJ1-3; 8 bases agree with TRBD1. The junction had 3 bases not matched to a gene; V was cut back by 3 bases and J by 4 bases. Germline V gene sequence: CDR1 SGDLS, CDR2 YYNGEE. The CDR3 totals 14 residues. The CDR3 DNA follows: TGTGCCAGCAGCGGCAGGGGGCAAGGAAACACCATATATTTT. Its translation is CASSGRGQGNTIYF.

The rearrangement links TRBV7-8 to TRBJ1-2; unclear D gene. The CDR3 has 10 amino acids. Germline V gives CDR1 SGHVS, CDR2 FQNEAQ. V was clipped by 7 bases and J by 4 bases, with 4 bases between them. CDR3 sequence reads: CASTLYGYTF. The DNA for the CDR3 is TGTGCCAGCACCCTCTATGGCTACACCTTC.

This chain uses TRBV9 with TRBJ1-1, with D perhaps TRBD1 (6 bases). V gave up 1 base and J gave up 10 bases, with 20 bases separating them. This CDR3 comprises 15 residues. CDR1 and CDR2 (germline): SGDLS, YYNGEE. Here the CDR3 DNA reads TGTGCCAGCAGCGTAAACCCCAAGGGGGAAAGCGGAGCTTTCTTT. It codes for CASSVNPKGESGAFF.

The chain links TRBV19 to TRBJ2-7, with D maybe TRBD1 (6 bases). V dropped 5 bases and J dropped 1 base, with 15 bases sitting between them. CDR1 LNHDA and CDR2 SQIVND come from the germline V gene (reference sequence). This CDR3 is built from 15 residues. The CDR3 sequence: CASSGRTAVSYEQYF. CDR3 bases: TGTGCCAGTAGTGGTAGGACAGCCGTATCCTACGAGCAGTACTTC.

CDR3 coding DNA: TGTGCCAGCAGCTTGATGAGATCTGGGGCCAACGTCCTGACTTTC. Translating it yields CASSLMRSGANVLTF. The chain carries TRBV5-8 and TRBJ2-6; D ambiguous. This CDR3 is 15 amino acids long. The germline V gene has CDR1 SGHTS and CDR2 YDEGEE. V lost 1 base and J lost 1, with 6 bases in between.

The chain recombines TRBV5-1 with TRBJ2-1; maybe TRBD2 (5 bases). Trimming removed 0 bases from V and 3 bases from J, with 10 bases in between. CDR1 is SGHRS and CDR2 is YFSETQ in the germline V gene. This CDR3 region has 15 residues. The CDR3 sequence: CASSLVGEHYNEQFF. The CDR3 nucleotides are TGCGCCAGCAGCTTGGTTGGGGAGCACTACAATGAGCAGTTCTTC. Together with reference TRBV5-1 and TRBJ2-1, the CDR3 gives the full variable domain: KAGVTQTPRYLIKTRGQQVTLSCSPISGHRSVSWYQQTPGQGLQFLFEYFSETQRNKGNFPGRFSGRQFSNSRSEMNVSTLELGDSALYLCASSLVGEHYNEQFFGPGTRLTVL.

Note on this clone: Compared with germline, one end of the junction differs, possibly owing to a read error. The chain couples TRBV6-6 to TRBJ2-7, with TRBD1 matching over 7 bases. The germline V gene has CDR1 MNHNY and CDR2 SVGAGI (reference sequence). The CDR3 runs to 14 residues. The CDR3 here is CASSYGAGTVVFYF. CDR3 DNA sequence: TGTGCCAGCAGTTACGGTGCTGGGACAGTTGTTTTCTATTTC.

On this clone: An end of the junction differs from the germline gene, which may be a read error. Additional DNA sequences in this sample encode the identical CDR3. The CDR3 spells CSVVLGTGNQPQHF. Written as DNA, the CDR3 is TGCAGCGTTGTTCTTGGGACAGGCAATCAGCCCCAACATTTT. This rearrangement joins TRBV29-1 to TRBJ1-5, with 8 bases that match TRBD1. CDR1 and CDR2 from the germline V gene are SQVTM and ANQGSEA. There are 14 residues in the CDR3.

This rearrangement joins TRBV4-1 to TRBJ2-1, with 9 nucleotides matching TRBD2. CDR3 length: 15 amino acids. The V and J ends lost 1 base and 7 bases, in that order; junction bases with no gene match: 5. The germline V gene encodes CDR1 MGHRA and CDR2 YSYEKL. CDR3 sequence reads: CASSQVAGAGNEQFF. DNA of the CDR3: TGCGCCAGCAGCCAAGTAGCGGGGGCAGGTAATGAGCAGTTCTTC.

This clone was seen only a few times. V and J are TRBV6-5 and TRBJ2-7, with 7 bases fitting TRBD1. With 6 bases clipped from V and 5 bases from J, the junction kept 4 bases outside the gene matches. This CDR3 comprises 12 residues. CDR1 and CDR2 (germline): MNHEY, SVGAGI. The CDR3 DNA reads TGTGCCAGCAGCCGAGACAGGGACGAGCAGTACTTC. Translated, it gives CASSRDRDEQYF.

The CDR3, as DNA: TGTGCCAGCGGTACGAAGGCAGGTTATTCACCCCTCCACTTT. Its protein product is CASGTKAGYSPLHF. V gene TRBV5-6 combines with J gene TRBJ1-6, with D unresolved. This CDR3 has 14 residues. Trimming shortened V by 7 bases and J by 8 bases, and 16 bases separated the two germline ends. Germline V lookup: CDR1 SGHDT, CDR2 YYEEEE.

The chain employs TRBV5-5 and TRBJ1-5; maybe TRBD1 (6 bases). V was clipped by 4 bases and J by 0 bases, with 17 bases between them. Germline lookup yields CDR1 SGHKS and CDR2 YYEKEE (reference sequence). The CDR3 is made up of 17 amino acids. For the CDR3, the DNA is TGTGCCAGCAGCCCCCACAGGGACCCTTATAGCAATCAGCCCCAGCATTTT. Protein sequence: CASSPHRDPYSNQPQHF.

The chain combines TRBV6-1 with TRBJ1-4; no definite D call. Germline V gene data show CDR1 as MNHNS and CDR2 as SASEGT. This CDR3 region has 15 residues. Trimming took off 2 bases at V and 0 bases at J, with 7 bases between the two ends. CDR3 residues: CASSEWATTNEKLFF. The CDR3 DNA is TGTGCCAGCAGTGAATGGGCAACAACTAATGAAAAACTGTTTTTT.

The genes are TRBV4-1 and TRBJ1-5; 9 nucleotides match TRBD1. The CDR3 spans 16 residues. V was pared by 1 base and J by 5 bases, with 6 bases of the junction left unmatched. CDR1 MGHRA and CDR2 YSYEKL come from the germline V gene. CDR3 loop: CASSQASWDRDQPQHF. The CDR3 DNA reads as TGCGCCAGCAGCCAAGCATCCTGGGACAGGGATCAGCCCCAGCATTTT.

The chain links TRBV29-1 to TRBJ2-3; 7 bases align to TRBD2. The germline gives CDR1 SQVTM, CDR2 ANQGSEA. The CDR3 has 14 residues. With 7 bases clipped from V and 6 bases from J, the junction kept 13 bases outside the gene matches. CDR3 DNA sequence: TGCAGCGCTGCCGAGGGAGGGAATTTGGATACGCAGTATTTT. The encoded protein is CSAAEGGNLDTQYF.

V gene TRBV14 combines with J gene TRBJ2-6; D is unresolved. V lost 1 base and J lost 0, with 4 bases in between. The length of the CDR3 is 15 residues. Germline-derived CDR1 and CDR2 are SGHDN and FVKESK. Here the CDR3 DNA reads TGTGCCAGCAGCCAAGCCCTCTCTGGGGCCAACGTCCTGACTTTC. Protein sequence: CASSQALSGANVLTF.

The V and J genes are TRBV19 and TRBJ2-5; 8 nucleotides line up with TRBD2. Germline V CDR1 and CDR2: LNHDA, SQIVND (reference sequence). With 4 bases clipped from V and 2 bases from J, the junction kept 9 bases outside the gene matches. This CDR3 is built from 16 residues. The CDR3 region is CASSRTLTSAQETQYF. CDR3 DNA: TGTGCCAGTAGTAGAACTTTGACTAGCGCTCAAGAGACCCAGTACTTC.